This TCR beta chain was sequenced in a study of T cell repertoires in cytomegalovirus infection. Overall study context: The study used recently identified HLA-C-restricted and well-studied HLA-B-restricted CMV epitopes.

TCRdb redid the calling of the reads with MiXCR, one entry per CDR3 protein. Here the sample spans about 830,000 distinct CDR3 sequences, approximately 32% being singletons. With regard to this clonotype: The target antigen is unknown.

The germline V gene encodes CDR1 DFQATT and CDR2 SNEGSKA (reference sequence). This CDR3 contains 13 residues. V lost 2 bases, J lost 8 bases, and 15 bases lay in between. Sequenced material: cultured CD8+ T cells from PBMCs, taken from culture after CMV antigen stimulation. The chain carries TRBV20-1 and TRBJ1-2; D is perhaps TRBD1 (6 bases). This TCR was sampled from a human donor in good health (CMV status not recorded). Some clones in this sample may be carry-over from other donors' samples. CDR3 loop: CSARTGRGDGYTF. The CDR3 DNA is TGCAGTGCTAGAACAGGGAGGGGTGACGGCTACACCTTC.